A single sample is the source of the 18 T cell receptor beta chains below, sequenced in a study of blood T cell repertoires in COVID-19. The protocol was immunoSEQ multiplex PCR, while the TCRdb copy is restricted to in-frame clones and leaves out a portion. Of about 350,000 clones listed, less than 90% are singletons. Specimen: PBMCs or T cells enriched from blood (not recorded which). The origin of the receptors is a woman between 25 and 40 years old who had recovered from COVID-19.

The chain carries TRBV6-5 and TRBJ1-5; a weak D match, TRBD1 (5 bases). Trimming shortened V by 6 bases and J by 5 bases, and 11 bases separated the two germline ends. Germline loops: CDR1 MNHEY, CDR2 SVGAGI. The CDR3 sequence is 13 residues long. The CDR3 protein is CASRAGGYQPQHF. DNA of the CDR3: TGTGCCAGCAGGGCCGGGGGTTATCAGCCCCAGCATTTT.

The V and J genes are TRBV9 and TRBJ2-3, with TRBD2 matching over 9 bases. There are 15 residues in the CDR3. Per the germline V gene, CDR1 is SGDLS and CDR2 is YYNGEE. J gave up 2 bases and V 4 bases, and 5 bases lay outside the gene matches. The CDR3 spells CASSLGLAITDTQYF. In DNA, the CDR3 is TGTGCCAGCAGCCTGGGACTAGCTATCACAGATACGCAGTATTTT.

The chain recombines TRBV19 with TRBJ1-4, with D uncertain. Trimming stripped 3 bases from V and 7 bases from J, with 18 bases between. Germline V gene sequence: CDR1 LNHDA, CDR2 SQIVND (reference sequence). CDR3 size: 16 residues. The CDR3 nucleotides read TGTGCCAGTAGTATCGAGTCCGTCCGGTCGGGTGAAAAACTGTTTTTT. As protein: CASSIESVRSGEKLFF.

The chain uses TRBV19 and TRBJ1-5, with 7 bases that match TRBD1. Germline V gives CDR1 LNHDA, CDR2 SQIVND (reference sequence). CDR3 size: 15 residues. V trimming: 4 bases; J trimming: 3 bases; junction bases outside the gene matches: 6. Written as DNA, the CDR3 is TGTGCCAGTAGTACCTCCGGGACAGCCAATCAGCCCCAGCATTTT. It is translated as CASSTSGTANQPQHF.

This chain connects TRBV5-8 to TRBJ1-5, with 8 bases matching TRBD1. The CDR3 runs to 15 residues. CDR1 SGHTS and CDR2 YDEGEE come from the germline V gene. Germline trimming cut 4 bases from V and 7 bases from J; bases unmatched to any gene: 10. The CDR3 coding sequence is TGTGCCAGCAGCCCTAGACAGGGGTGGAAACAGCCCCAGCATTTT. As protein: CASSPRQGWKQPQHF.

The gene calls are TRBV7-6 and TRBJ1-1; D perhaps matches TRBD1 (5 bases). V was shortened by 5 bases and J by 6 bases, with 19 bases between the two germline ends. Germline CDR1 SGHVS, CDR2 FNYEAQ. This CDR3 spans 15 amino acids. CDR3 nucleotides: TGTGCCAGCAGCCCCCCCTGGCTGGGGACTTCTGAAGCTTTCTTT. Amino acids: CASSPPWLGTSEAFF. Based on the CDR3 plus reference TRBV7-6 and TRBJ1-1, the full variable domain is GAGVSQSPRYKVTKRGQDVALRCDPISGHVSLYWYRQALGQGPEFLTYFNYEAQQDKSGLPNDRFSAERPEGSISTLTIQRTEQRDSAMYRCASSPPWLGTSEAFFGQGTRLTVV.

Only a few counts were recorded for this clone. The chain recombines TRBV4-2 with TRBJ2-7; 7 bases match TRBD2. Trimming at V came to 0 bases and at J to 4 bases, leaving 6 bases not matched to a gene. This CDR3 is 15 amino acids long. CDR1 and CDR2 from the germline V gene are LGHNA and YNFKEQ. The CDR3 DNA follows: TGTGCCAGCAGCCAAGAGAGGGCTAGCGGTTACGAGCAGTACTTC. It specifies CASSQERASGYEQYF.

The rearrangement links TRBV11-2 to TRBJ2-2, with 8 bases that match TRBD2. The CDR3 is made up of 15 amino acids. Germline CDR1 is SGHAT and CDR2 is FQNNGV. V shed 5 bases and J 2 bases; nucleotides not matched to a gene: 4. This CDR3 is CASSQRGLNTGELFF. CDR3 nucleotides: TGTGCCAGCAGCCAGCGGGGGCTCAACACCGGGGAGCTGTTTTTT.

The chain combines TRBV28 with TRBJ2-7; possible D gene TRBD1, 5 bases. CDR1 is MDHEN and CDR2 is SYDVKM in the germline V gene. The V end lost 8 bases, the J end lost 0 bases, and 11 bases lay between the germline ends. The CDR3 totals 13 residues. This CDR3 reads CASLGPSSYEQYF. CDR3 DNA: TGTGCCAGCCTGGGGCCCAGCTCCTACGAGCAGTACTTC.

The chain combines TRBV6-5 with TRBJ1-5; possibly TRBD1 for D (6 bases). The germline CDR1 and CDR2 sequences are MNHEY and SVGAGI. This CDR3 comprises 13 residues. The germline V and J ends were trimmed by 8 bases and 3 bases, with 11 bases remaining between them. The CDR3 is CASSGATNQPQHF. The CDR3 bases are TGTGCCAGCTCAGGGGCGACCAATCAGCCCCAGCATTTT.

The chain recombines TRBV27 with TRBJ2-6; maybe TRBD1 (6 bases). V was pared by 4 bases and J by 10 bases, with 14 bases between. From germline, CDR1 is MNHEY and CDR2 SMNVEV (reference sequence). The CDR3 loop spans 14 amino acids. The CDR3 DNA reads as TGTGCCAGCAGTTCCCTGGGGCAGGGGAACGTCCTGACTTTC. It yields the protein CASSSLGQGNVLTF.

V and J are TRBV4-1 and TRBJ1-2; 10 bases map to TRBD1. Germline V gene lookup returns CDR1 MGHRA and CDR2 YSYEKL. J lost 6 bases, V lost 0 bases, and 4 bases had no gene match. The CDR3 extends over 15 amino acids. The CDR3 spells CASSQDPTGGNGYTF. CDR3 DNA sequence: TGCGCCAGCAGCCAAGATCCGACAGGGGGCAATGGCTACACCTTC.

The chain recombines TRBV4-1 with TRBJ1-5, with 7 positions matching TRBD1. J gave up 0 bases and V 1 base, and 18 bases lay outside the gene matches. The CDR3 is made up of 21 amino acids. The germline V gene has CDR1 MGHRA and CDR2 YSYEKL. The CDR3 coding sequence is TGCGCCAGCAGCCAAGGGATCGGGACAGTTTTAGGGTTTAATAGCAATCAGCCCCAGCATTTT. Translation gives CASSQGIGTVLGFNSNQPQHF.

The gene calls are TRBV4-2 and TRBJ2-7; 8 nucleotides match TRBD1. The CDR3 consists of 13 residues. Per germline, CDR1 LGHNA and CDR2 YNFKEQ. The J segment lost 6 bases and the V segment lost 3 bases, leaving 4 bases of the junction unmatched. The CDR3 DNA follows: TGTGCCAGCAGCCAGCAAACAGGGGGCGAGCAGTACTTC. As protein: CASSQQTGGEQYF.

The CDR3, as DNA: TGTGCCAGCAGTTACGCCGGGACTAGGGCAGATACGCAGTATTTT. This encodes CASSYAGTRADTQYF. The gene calls are TRBV6-5 and TRBJ2-3, with TRBD2 matching over 8 bases. Unmatched junction bases numbered 5, after V lost 2 bases and J lost 4 bases. From germline, CDR1 is MNHEY and CDR2 SVGAGI. This CDR3 spans 15 amino acids.

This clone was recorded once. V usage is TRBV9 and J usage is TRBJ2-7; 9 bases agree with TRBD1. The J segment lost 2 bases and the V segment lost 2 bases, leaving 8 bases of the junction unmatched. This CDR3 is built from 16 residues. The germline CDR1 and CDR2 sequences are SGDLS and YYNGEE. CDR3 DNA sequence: TGTGCCAGCAGCGTGACCGGGACAGGGATACCCTACGAGCAGTACTTC. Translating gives CASSVTGTGIPYEQYF.

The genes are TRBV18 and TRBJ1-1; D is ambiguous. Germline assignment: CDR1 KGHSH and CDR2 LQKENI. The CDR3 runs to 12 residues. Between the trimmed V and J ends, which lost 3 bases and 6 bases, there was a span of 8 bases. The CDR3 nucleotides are TGTGCCAGCTCACCGGAGCCCCCTGAAGCTTTCTTT. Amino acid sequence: CASSPEPPEAFF.

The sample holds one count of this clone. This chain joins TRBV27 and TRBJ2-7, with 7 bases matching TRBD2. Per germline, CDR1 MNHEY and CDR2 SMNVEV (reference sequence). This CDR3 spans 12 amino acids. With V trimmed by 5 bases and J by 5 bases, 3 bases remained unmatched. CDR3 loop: CASSGTNNEQYF. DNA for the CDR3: TGTGCCAGCAGTGGGACTAATAACGAGCAGTACTTC.